This T cell receptor beta chain appears in the sequencing data of a study of cytotoxic CD8 clonotypes in ibrutinib-treated CLL. This clone occurred a few times. This CDR3 is 15 amino acids long. Germline V gene data show CDR1 as LNHDA and CDR2 as SQIVND (reference sequence). Trimming shortened V by 3 bases and J by 0 bases, and 9 bases separated the two germline ends. Data came from immunoSEQ multiplex PCR; TCRdb stores just in-frame clones and leaves some out. The sample has around 30,000 clones, approximately 62% seen once. The sample here was PBMCs, taken before ibrutinib treatment. The TCR comes from a human donor with chronic lymphocytic leukemia. The V and J genes are TRBV19 and TRBJ1-3; D ambiguous. The CDR3 DNA follows: TGTGCCAGTAGTATCAGGAGAAGCTCTGGAAACACCATATATTTT. It specifies CASSIRRSSGNTIYF.